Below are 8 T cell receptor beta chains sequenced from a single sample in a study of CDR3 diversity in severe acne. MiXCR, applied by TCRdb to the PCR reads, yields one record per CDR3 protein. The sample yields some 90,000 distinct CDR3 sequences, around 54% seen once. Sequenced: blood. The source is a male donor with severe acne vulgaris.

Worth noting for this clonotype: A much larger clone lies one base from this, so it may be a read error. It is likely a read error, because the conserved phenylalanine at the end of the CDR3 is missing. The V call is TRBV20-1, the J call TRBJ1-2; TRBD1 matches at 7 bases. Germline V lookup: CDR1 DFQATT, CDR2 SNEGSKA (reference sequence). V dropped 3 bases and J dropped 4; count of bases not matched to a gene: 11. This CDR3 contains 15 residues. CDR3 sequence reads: CSASRRQGSSYGYTL. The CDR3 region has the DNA TGCAGTGCTAGCCGGAGACAGGGTTCTAGCTATGGCTACACCCTC.

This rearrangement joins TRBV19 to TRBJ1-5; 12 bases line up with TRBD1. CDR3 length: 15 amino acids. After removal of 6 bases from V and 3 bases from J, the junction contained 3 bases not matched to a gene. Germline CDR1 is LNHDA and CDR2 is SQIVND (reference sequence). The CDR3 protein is CASSGTGGINQPQHF. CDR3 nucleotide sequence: TGTGCCAGTAGCGGGACAGGGGGCATCAATCAGCCCCAGCATTTT.

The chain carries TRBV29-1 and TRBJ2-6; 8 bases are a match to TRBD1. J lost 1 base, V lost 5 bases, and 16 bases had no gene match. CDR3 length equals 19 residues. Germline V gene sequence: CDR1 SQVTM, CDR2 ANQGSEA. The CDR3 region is CSVQTGAALLGSGANVLTF. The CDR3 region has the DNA TGCAGCGTTCAGACAGGGGCAGCCTTATTGGGGTCTGGGGCCAACGTCCTGACTTTC.

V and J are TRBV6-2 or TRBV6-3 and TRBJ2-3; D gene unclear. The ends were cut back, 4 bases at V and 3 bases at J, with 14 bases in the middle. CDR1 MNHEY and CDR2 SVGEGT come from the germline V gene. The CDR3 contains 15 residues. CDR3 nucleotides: TGTGCCAGCAGTTCCGCCAGGTTGGAAACAGATACGCAGTATTTT. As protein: CASSSARLETDTQYF.

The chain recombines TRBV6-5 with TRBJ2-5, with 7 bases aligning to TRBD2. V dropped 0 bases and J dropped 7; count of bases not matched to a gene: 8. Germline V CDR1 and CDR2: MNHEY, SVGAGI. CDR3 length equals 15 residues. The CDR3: CASSYSGTTRGTQYF. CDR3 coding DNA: TGTGCCAGCAGTTACTCCGGGACTACTAGAGGGACCCAGTACTTC.

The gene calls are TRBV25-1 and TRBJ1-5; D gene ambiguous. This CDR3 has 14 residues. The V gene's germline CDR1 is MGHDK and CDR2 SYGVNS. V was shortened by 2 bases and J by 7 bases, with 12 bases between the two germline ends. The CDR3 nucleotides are TGTGCCAGCAGTGAAGGTAGGGCGGGCCAGCCCCAGCATTTT. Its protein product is CASSEGRAGQPQHF.

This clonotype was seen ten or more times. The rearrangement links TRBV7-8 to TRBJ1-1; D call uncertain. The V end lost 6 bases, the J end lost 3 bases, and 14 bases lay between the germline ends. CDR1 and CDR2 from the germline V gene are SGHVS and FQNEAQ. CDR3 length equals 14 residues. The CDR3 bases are TGTGCCAGCAGTGGGGTGGCGGACTACACTGAAGCTTTCTTT. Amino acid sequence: CASSGVADYTEAFF. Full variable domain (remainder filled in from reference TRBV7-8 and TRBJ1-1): GAGVSQSPRYKVAKRGQDVALRCDPISGHVSLFWYQQALGQGPEFLTYFQNEAQLDKSGLPSDRFFAERPEGSVSTLKIQRTQQEDSAVYLCASSGVADYTEAFFGQGTRLTVV.

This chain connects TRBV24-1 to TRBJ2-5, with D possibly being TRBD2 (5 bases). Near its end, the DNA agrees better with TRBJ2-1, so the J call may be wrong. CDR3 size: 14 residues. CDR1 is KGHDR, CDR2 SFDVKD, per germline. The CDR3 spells CATSEWGEVDEQFF. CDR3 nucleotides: TGTGCCACCAGTGAGTGGGGAGAGGTCGATGAGCAGTTCTTC.